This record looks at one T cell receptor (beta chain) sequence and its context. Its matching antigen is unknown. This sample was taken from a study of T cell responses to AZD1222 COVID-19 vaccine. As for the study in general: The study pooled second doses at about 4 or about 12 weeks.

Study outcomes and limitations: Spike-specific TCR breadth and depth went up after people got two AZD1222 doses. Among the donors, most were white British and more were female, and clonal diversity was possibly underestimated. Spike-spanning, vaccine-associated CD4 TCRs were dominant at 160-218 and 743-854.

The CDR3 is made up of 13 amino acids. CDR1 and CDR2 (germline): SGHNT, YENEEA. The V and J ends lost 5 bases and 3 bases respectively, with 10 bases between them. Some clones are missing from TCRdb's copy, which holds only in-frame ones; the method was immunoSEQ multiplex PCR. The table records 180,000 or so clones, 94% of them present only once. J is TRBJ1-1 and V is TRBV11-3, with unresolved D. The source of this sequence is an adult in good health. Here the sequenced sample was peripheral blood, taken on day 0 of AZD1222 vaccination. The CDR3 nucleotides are TGTGCCAGCAGCCCCGGGTCACACACTGAAGCTTTCTTT. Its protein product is CASSPGSHTEAFF.